This is a list of T cell receptor beta chains from one sample in a study of early T cells in non-severe SARS-CoV-2 infection. TCRdb passed the 5' RACE reads through MiXCR, listing each CDR3 protein once. The table has around 64,000 distinct CDR3 sequences, about an eighth seen once; the top ten hold roughly 6%. This material consisted of whole blood, taken at baseline. The receptors here all came from an adult who was a healthcare worker with PCR-confirmed SARS-CoV-2 infection or an uninfected control (not recorded which). The CDR3 runs from the conserved cysteine through the conserved F or W. A D gene is named only where the DNA matches it firmly. A clone size is listed for some rows: how often the clone was seen (once, few, many), or a class if it is expanded.

d_call clone_size j_call v_call cdr3_aa cdr3_nt
. . TRBJ2-7 TRBV2 CASSGDSLGQYF TGTGCCAGCAGTGGTGACTCCTTAGGGCAGTACTTC
TRBD1 . TRBJ2-7 TRBV7-2 CASSRQGKTYEQYF TGTGCCAGCAGCCGACAGGGGAAAACCTACGAGCAGTACTTC
. few TRBJ1-2 TRBV30 CACYPDGLPRSGYTF TGTGCCTGCTACCCGGACGGATTGCCACGGAGTGGCTACACCTTC
TRBD2 many TRBJ2-7 TRBV30 CAWSVRGGLAALEQYF TGTGCCTGGAGTGTAAGGGGGGGACTAGCGGCACTCGAGCAGTACTTC
. . TRBJ1-3 TRBV5-1 CASSLTASGLSGNTIYF TGCGCCAGCAGCTTGACAGCTTCTGGCCTCTCTGGAAACACCATATATTTT
TRBD2 few TRBJ2-7 TRBV13 CASSLEATSGSYEQYF TGTGCCAGCAGCTTAGAGGCGACTAGCGGATCCTACGAGCAGTACTTC
. . TRBJ2-1 TRBV21-1 CASSKASRGAYNEQFF TGTGCCAGCAGCAAAGCGAGTAGGGGGGCGTACAATGAGCAGTTCTTC
TRBD1 few TRBJ2-1 TRBV19 CASSIVAAGQGVYNEQFF TGTGCCAGTAGTATAGTAGCCGCAGGGCAGGGGGTCTACAATGAGCAGTTCTTC
TRBD1 few TRBJ1-2 TRBV5-5 CASQSEQGWSGYTF TGTGCCAGCCAAAGTGAACAGGGGTGGTCTGGCTACACCTTC
. . TRBJ2-5 TRBV29-1 CSVEEGGETQYF TGCAGCGTTGAAGAGGGGGGTGAGACCCAGTACTTC
TRBD1 . TRBJ2-7 TRBV7-2 CASSRGQGPVYEQYF TGTGCCAGCAGCAGAGGACAGGGTCCCGTCTACGAGCAGTACTTC
TRBD1 . TRBJ1-3 TRBV11-2 CASSPRQGRTGNTIYF TGTGCCAGCAGCCCAAGACAGGGAAGAACTGGAAACACCATATATTTT
TRBD1 . TRBJ2-5 TRBV12-3/TRBV12-4 CASSLGGTGRELETQYF TGTGCCAGCAGTTTAGGTGGGACAGGCCGTGAGTTGGAGACCCAGTACTTC
. . TRBJ2-7 TRBV5-1 CASSATGFDYEQYF TGCGCCAGCAGCGCGACAGGTTTCGACTACGAGCAGTACTTC
. many TRBJ1-6 TRBV6-1 CASSEQGKLSYNSPLHF TGTGCCAGCAGTGAACAGGGGAAACTCTCCTATAATTCACCCCTCCACTTT
. . TRBJ2-7 TRBV9 CASSATASASYEQYF TGTGCCAGCAGCGCCACGGCAAGTGCCTCCTACGAGCAGTACTTC
. . TRBJ1-1 TRBV29-1 CSVLRSSTEAFF TGCAGCGTTCTCAGGTCGAGCACTGAAGCTTTCTTT
TRBD2 . TRBJ2-2 TRBV5-5 CASQRGPTNTGELFF TGTGCCAGCCAGCGGGGGCCAACGAACACCGGGGAGCTGTTTTTT
TRBD1 . TRBJ1-2 TRBV5-1 CASSLRQGSWNGYTF TGCGCCAGCAGCTTACGACAGGGGTCTTGGAATGGCTACACCTTC
. . TRBJ2-5 TRBV29-1 CSSTGATETQYF TGCAGCTCAACCGGGGCCACTGAGACCCAGTACTTC
TRBD1 few TRBJ2-1 TRBV29-1 CSVDRGLNEQFF TGCAGCGTTGACAGGGGGCTCAATGAGCAGTTCTTC
. . TRBJ2-6 TRBV7-2 CASSLAQANVLTF TGTGCCAGCAGCTTAGCGCAGGCCAACGTCCTGACTTTC
. many TRBJ2-7 TRBV15 CATSSGTNYEQYF TGTGCCACCAGCAGCGGGACAAACTACGAGCAGTACTTC
. few TRBJ2-1 TRBV28 CASSPPTHRNEQFF TGTGCCAGCAGTCCCCCCACCCACAGGAATGAGCAGTTCTTC
. few TRBJ2-1 TRBV7-6 CASSLAGGVFYNEQFF TGTGCCAGCAGCTTAGCGGGCGGGGTTTTCTACAATGAGCAGTTCTTC
TRBD1 . TRBJ2-7 TRBV5-6 CASSLERTGGAYEQYF TGTGCCAGCAGCTTGGAACGGACAGGGGGAGCCTACGAGCAGTACTTC
. few TRBJ2-5 TRBV29-1 CTAGWGETQYF TGCACCGCGGGCTGGGGAGAGACCCAGTACTTC
. . TRBJ2-5 TRBV29-1 CSVDDGRVQETQYF TGCAGCGTTGACGACGGACGAGTTCAAGAGACCCAGTACTTC
. many TRBJ1-2 TRBV20-1 CSASSPPRYYGYTF TGCAGTGCTTCCAGCCCACCCAGGTACTATGGCTACACCTTC
. few TRBJ2-6 TRBV4-3 CASSQERDQGANVLTF TGCGCCAGCAGCCAAGAAAGGGACCAGGGAGCCAACGTCCTGACTTTC
. many TRBJ2-7 TRBV20-1 CSAAPYGRGPSYEQYF TGCAGTGCCGCTCCCTATGGGCGGGGGCCATCCTACGAGCAGTACTTC
. . TRBJ2-1 TRBV7-8 CASSALVGSYNEQFF TGTGCCAGCAGCGCCCTAGTGGGGTCCTACAATGAGCAGTTCTTC
. . TRBJ2-3 TRBV7-9 CASSLMLGDTQYF TGTGCCAGCAGCTTGATGCTCGGAGATACGCAGTATTTT
. . TRBJ1-5 TRBV2 CASSENSNQPQHF TGTGCCAGCAGTGAAAATAGCAATCAGCCCCAGCATTTT
TRBD1 . TRBJ1-3 TRBV12-3/TRBV12-4 CASRPGQGRSGNTIYF TGTGCCAGCAGGCCCGGACAGGGTCGCTCTGGAAACACCATATATTTT
TRBD1 . TRBJ2-7 TRBV14 CASSPPRGQGSEQYF TGTGCCAGCAGCCCCCCCCGGGGACAGGGATCCGAGCAGTACTTC
TRBD2 . TRBJ2-7 TRBV5-1 CASSPGLDSGEQYF TGCGCCAGCAGCCCCGGACTAGACTCAGGAGAGCAGTACTTC
. few TRBJ1-2 TRBV9 CASSLSGTNYGYTF TGTGCCAGCAGCCTTTCCGGTACTAACTATGGCTACACCTTC
TRBD2 many TRBJ2-1 TRBV12-3/TRBV12-4 CASSLGLAGALLYNEQFF TGTGCCAGCAGCCTCGGACTAGCGGGGGCCTTACTTTACAATGAGCAGTTCTTC
. many TRBJ2-3 TRBV20-1 CSAKGEMTDTQYF TGCAGTGCTAAGGGAGAGATGACAGATACGCAGTATTTT
. many TRBJ2-7 TRBV12-3/TRBV12-4 CASRPTGIFHEQYF TGTGCCAGCAGACCCACAGGGATCTTCCACGAGCAGTACTTC
TRBD2 many TRBJ2-1 TRBV20-1 CSARAAPLGLAGARPNEQFF TGCAGTGCTAGAGCAGCCCCATTAGGACTAGCGGGAGCCCGCCCCAATGAGCAGTTCTTC
TRBD2 many TRBJ2-1 TRBV18 CASSPGREGRGEQFF TGTGCCAGCTCACCCGGGCGGGAGGGCCGTGGTGAGCAGTTCTTC
. . TRBJ1-1 TRBV18 CASSPGGALDTEAFF TGTGCCAGCTCACCTGGGGGGGCATTGGACACTGAAGCTTTCTTT
. many TRBJ2-1 TRBV7-3 CASSPSSLGPYNEQFF TGTGCCAGCAGCCCTTCTAGCTTGGGCCCCTACAATGAGCAGTTCTTC
. . TRBJ2-3 TRBV18 CASSPPSEDTQYF TGTGCCAGCTCACCACCGTCGGAAGATACGCAGTATTTT
TRBD1 many TRBJ2-1 TRBV4-1 CASSQEDRGLNEQFF TGCGCCAGCAGCCAAGAAGACAGGGGATTGAATGAGCAGTTCTTC
TRBD1 few TRBJ1-6 TRBV2 CASGDSSYNSPLHF TGTGCCAGCGGGGACAGCTCCTATAATTCACCCCTCCACTTT
TRBD2 many TRBJ2-1 TRBV5-1 CASSLARFGGASYNEQFF TGCGCCAGCAGCTTGGCCCGTTTCGGGGGGGCATCCTACAATGAGCAGTTCTTC
. . TRBJ2-7 TRBV20-1 CSATLDGAGGSYEQYF TGCAGTGCTACTTTAGATGGGGCAGGGGGGTCCTACGAGCAGTACTTC